This T cell receptor (beta chain) comes out of a study of T cell repertoires in cytomegalovirus infection. About the research overall: Evidence of both CMV infection and a matching HLA type came from public TCR beta signatures. Broader study findings: Clonotype analysis showed dominance of the ex vivo response by HLA-C-restricted CMV-specific TCR beta clonotypes. Based on cumulative public TCR beta family frequency, carriers of CMV plus the relevant HLA were identified.

TCRdb reanalysed the reads using MiXCR and keeps one entry per CDR3 protein. The table includes hundreds of thousands of distinct CDR3 sequences, less than 40% detected once. V dropped 2 bases and J dropped 5 bases, with 13 bases sitting between them. This CDR3 spans 14 amino acids. From germline, CDR1 is SGHAT and CDR2 FQDESV (reference sequence). This clonotype was picked up a small number of times. Its antigen remains unknown. Sequencing used PBMCs. The gene calls are TRBV11-1 and TRBJ2-7; no clear D. This TCR was sampled from a human donor in good health (CMV status not recorded). Some clones in this sample may be carry-over from other donors' samples. The chain's CDR3 is CASSLSLVTDEQYF. The CDR3, as DNA: TGTGCCAGCAGCTTATCATTGGTGACGGACGAGCAGTACTTC.